The 26 T cell receptor beta chains listed next were all sequenced from one sample in a study of blood T cell repertoires in COVID-19. Generated by immunoSEQ multiplex PCR, the TCRdb table keeps only in-frame clones and is missing some. The sample includes over 200,000 clones, approximately 83% of them seen just once. Sample: peripheral blood. All receptors derive from a woman aged 25 to 39 with COVID-19, enrolled during active disease.

The CDR3 loop is CASSLRQGATNEKLFF. The CDR3 DNA reads TGTGCCAGCAGTTTACGGCAGGGGGCAACTAATGAAAAACTGTTTTTT. The chain couples TRBV28 to TRBJ1-4, with 7 nucleotides matching TRBD1. The germline V gene encodes CDR1 MDHEN and CDR2 SYDVKM. Losses at the gene ends were 2 bases for V and 0 bases for J; bases not matched to a gene: 3. The CDR3 is 16 residues long.

This clone was seen once. The chain uses TRBV6-5 and TRBJ1-5; D is ambiguous. V was trimmed by 6 bases and J by 3 bases, leaving 12 bases between them. Germline loops: CDR1 MNHEY, CDR2 SVGAGI. The CDR3 contains 14 residues. The CDR3 sequence: CASRSGVNNQPQHF. The CDR3 DNA follows: TGTGCCAGCAGGTCCGGGGTCAACAATCAGCCCCAGCATTTT.

The chain couples TRBV5-4 to TRBJ1-1, with TRBD1 matching 7 bases. Germline V gives CDR1 SGHNT, CDR2 YYREEE (reference sequence). The CDR3 spans 14 residues. Trimming at V came to 3 bases and at J to 4 bases, leaving 6 bases not matched to a gene. CDR3 region: CASSSKNRGTEAFF. The CDR3 DNA reads as TGTGCCAGCAGCTCGAAAAACAGGGGCACTGAAGCTTTCTTT.

The chain uses TRBV5-1 and TRBJ2-2; TRBD1 matches 7 bases. The CDR3 is 15 residues long. CDR1 SGHRS and CDR2 YFSETQ come from the germline V gene. V shed 3 bases and J 4 bases; nucleotides not matched to a gene: 6. The CDR3 DNA reads TGCGCCAGCAGCTCGACAGGGATGGGCACCGGGGAGCTGTTTTTT. Its protein product is CASSSTGMGTGELFF.

The V and J genes are TRBV9 and TRBJ1-4; the D is unclear. This CDR3 contains 12 residues. V was clipped by 0 bases and J by 10 bases, with 7 bases between them. Germline CDR1 is SGDLS and CDR2 is YYNGEE. CDR3 loop: CASSVVGGKLFF. CDR3 coding DNA: TGTGCCAGCAGCGTAGTTGGCGGAAAACTGTTTTTT.

This clone has only one observation. The CDR3 here is CASRIGVDTQYF. Here the CDR3 DNA reads TGTGCCAGCAGGATAGGAGTAGATACGCAGTATTTT. This chain connects TRBV12-3 or TRBV12-4 to TRBJ2-3; D ambiguous. The CDR3 totals 12 residues. Deletions cut 6 bases from V and 5 bases from J, with 9 bases between.

About this clone: Relative to the germline gene, one junction end is altered; a read error may explain this. The chain employs TRBV2 and TRBJ1-2; no firm D call. This CDR3 is built from 13 residues. Germline V gene sequence: CDR1 SNHLY, CDR2 FYNNEI. The CDR3 DNA is TGTGCCAGCAGTCAAGCGGCCAACTATGGCTACACCTTC. Its protein product is CASSQAANYGYTF.

CDR3 amino acids: CSVGSGRGDEKLFF. CDR3 coding DNA: TGCAGCGTGGGGAGTGGGAGGGGGGATGAAAAACTGTTTTTT. V and J are TRBV29-1 and TRBJ1-4; possible D gene TRBD1, 6 bases. The CDR3 sequence is 14 residues long. In germline, CDR1 is SQVTM, CDR2 ANQGSEA. The ends were cut back, 6 bases at V and 6 bases at J, with 17 bases in the middle.

V gene TRBV4-1 combines with J gene TRBJ2-1; 12 bases align to TRBD2. CDR1 is MGHRA, CDR2 YSYEKL, per germline. The V and J ends lost 1 base and 7 bases, in that order; junction bases with no gene match: 14. CDR3 length: 19 residues. The CDR3 sequence: CASSQGTILAGGLGNEQFF. DNA for the CDR3: TGCGCCAGCAGCCAAGGAACGATTCTAGCGGGAGGGCTGGGTAATGAGCAGTTCTTC.

The CDR3 reads CASKKDRGDGYTF. In nucleotides, the CDR3 is TGTGCCAGCAAGAAGGACAGGGGCGATGGCTACACCTTC. The chain links TRBV28 to TRBJ1-2; TRBD1 agrees at 9 bases. CDR3 length equals 13 residues. V gave up 7 bases and J gave up 6 bases; unmatched junction bases: 6. CDR1 and CDR2 (germline): MDHEN, SYDVKM.

This sequence joins TRBV9 and TRBJ1-4; possibly TRBD1 for D (6 bases). In germline, CDR1 is SGDLS, CDR2 YYNGEE. This CDR3 contains 15 residues. Trimming shortened V by 3 bases and J by 8 bases, and 17 bases separated the two germline ends. CDR3: CASSADRLRSEKLFF. CDR3 in DNA: TGTGCCAGCAGCGCCGACAGGTTAAGGTCCGAAAAACTGTTTTTT. Full variable domain (rest looked up from reference TRBV9 and TRBJ1-4): DSGVTQTPKHLITATGQRVTLRCSPRSGDLSVYWYQQSLDQGLQFLIQYYNGEERAKGNILERFSAQQFPDLHSELNLSSLELGDSALYFCASSADRLRSEKLFFGSGTQLSVL.

The V call is TRBV19, the J call TRBJ2-2; 10 nucleotides align to TRBD2. CDR3 length equals 15 residues. Germline loops: CDR1 LNHDA, CDR2 SQIVND (reference sequence). After removal of 4 bases from V and 7 bases from J, the junction contained 6 bases not matched to a gene. The CDR3 sequence is CASSNIAGGVGELFF. CDR3 in DNA: TGTGCCAGTAGTAACATAGCGGGAGGTGTCGGGGAGCTGTTTTTT.

This rearrangement joins TRBV30 to TRBJ1-1; 9 bases are shared with TRBD1. The germline V gene encodes CDR1 GTSNPN and CDR2 SVGIG (reference sequence). The CDR3 spans 13 residues. V shed 2 bases and J 4 bases; nucleotides not matched to a gene: 2. The CDR3 sequence is CAWSMDRGTEAFF. CDR3 DNA sequence: TGTGCCTGGAGTATGGACAGGGGCACTGAAGCTTTCTTT.

This clone was picked up a small number of times. The chain is built from TRBV30 and TRBJ1-3, with D unclear. Germline V gene sequence: CDR1 GTSNPN, CDR2 SVGIG (reference sequence). The CDR3 spans 14 residues. V was shortened by 1 base and J by 6 bases, with 13 bases between the two germline ends. The CDR3 DNA is TGTGCCTGGAGTGGTTCCCCGTGGGCAAACACCATATATTTT. Translating it yields CAWSGSPWANTIYF.

The chain carries TRBV5-1 and TRBJ2-7; the match to TRBD2 covers 9 bases. With V trimmed by 4 bases and J by 0 bases, 2 bases remained unmatched. Germline V CDR1 and CDR2: SGHRS, YFSETQ. The CDR3 has 14 residues. CDR3 sequence reads: CASSTTSGSYEQYF. In nucleotides, the CDR3 is TGCGCCAGCAGCACGACTAGCGGCTCCTACGAGCAGTACTTC.

There are a few counts of this clone. The chain uses TRBV24-1 and TRBJ1-5, with a weak D call TRBD1 (5 bases). Per the germline V gene, CDR1 is KGHDR and CDR2 is SFDVKD. V gave up 4 bases and J gave up 0 bases, with 9 bases separating them. The CDR3 runs 15 residues. The chain's CDR3 is CATSDARVSNQPQHF. The DNA for the CDR3 is TGTGCCACCAGTGACGCCAGGGTTAGCAATCAGCCCCAGCATTTT.

This chain joins TRBV7-9 and TRBJ1-4, with a tentative D call TRBD1 (6 bases). CDR1 and CDR2 (germline): SEHNR, FQNEAQ (reference sequence). The ends were cut back, 5 bases at V and 6 bases at J, with 16 bases in the middle. CDR3 length equals 15 residues. CDR3 in amino acids: CASSPRQVLDEKLFF. DNA of the CDR3: TGTGCCAGCAGCCCCCGACAGGTTCTCGATGAAAAACTGTTTTTT.

The chain couples TRBV6-6 to TRBJ2-2, with D maybe TRBD2 (6 bases). Trimming took 5 bases from V and 4 from J, leaving 14 bases between them. In germline, CDR1 is MNHNY, CDR2 SVGAGI (reference sequence). The CDR3 has 15 residues. CDR3 DNA: TGTGCCAGCAGTGTGACTAGTACGGGCACCGGGGAGCTGTTTTTT. Amino acid sequence: CASSVTSTGTGELFF.

This clone was seen a handful of times. The chain is built from TRBV7-3 and TRBJ2-1, with a tentative D call TRBD1 (6 bases). Per the germline V gene, CDR1 is SGHTA and CDR2 is FQGTGA. The CDR3 totals 13 residues. V dropped 0 bases and J dropped 15 bases, with 15 bases sitting between them. The CDR3 DNA sequence: TGTGCCAGCAGCTTAACGGCAGGGGCAGTCCCGTTCTTC. Its protein is CASSLTAGAVPFF. Filled out from reference TRBV7-3 and TRBJ2-1, the complete variable domain reads GAGVSQTPSNKVTEKGKYVELRCDPISGHTALYWYRQSLGQGPEFLIYFQGTGAADDSGLPNDRFFAVRPEGSVSTLKIQRTERGDSAVYLCASSLTAGAVPFFGPGTRLTVL.

This chain links TRBV4-1 with TRBJ2-6; TRBD1 matches at 7 bases. Trimming at V came to 4 bases and at J to 1 base, leaving 13 bases not matched to a gene. Per germline, CDR1 MGHRA and CDR2 YSYEKL. The CDR3 runs to 19 residues. The CDR3 bases are TGCGCCAGCAGCCGGGTGCAAGGGGGCGCCCCGTCTGGGGCCAACGTCCTGACTTTC. Translated, it gives CASSRVQGGAPSGANVLTF.

V and J are TRBV5-4 and TRBJ1-2; TRBD1 might be the D (6 bases). This CDR3 has 14 residues. V was clipped by 3 bases and J by 4 bases, with 13 bases between them. Per the germline V gene, CDR1 is SGHNT and CDR2 is YYREEE (reference sequence). CDR3 amino acids: CASSSNRVAYGYTF. The CDR3 DNA reads as TGTGCCAGCAGCTCGAACAGGGTAGCCTATGGCTACACCTTC.

This clone was seen a few times. The chain is built from TRBV19 and TRBJ1-1; D remains ambiguous. Deletions cut 3 bases from V and 4 bases from J, with 12 bases between. The CDR3 runs to 14 residues. In germline, CDR1 is LNHDA, CDR2 SQIVND (reference sequence). DNA for the CDR3: TGTGCCAGTAGTATCGGCGGGGAGGGCACTGAAGCTTTCTTT. Its protein product is CASSIGGEGTEAFF.

CDR3 protein: CASSLVSGQYF. The CDR3 nucleotides are TGTGCCAGCAGCTTAGTGTCCGGGCAGTACTTC. The V and J genes are TRBV7-9 and TRBJ2-7; D remains ambiguous. CDR1 SEHNR and CDR2 FQNEAQ come from the germline V gene (reference sequence). V was shortened by 1 base and J by 9 bases, with 7 bases between the two germline ends. CDR3 size: 11 residues.

This chain's CDR3 is CASSRFEMETQYF. CDR3 sequence (DNA): TGCGCCAGCAGCCGATTTGAGATGGAGACCCAGTACTTC. The chain couples TRBV5-1 to TRBJ2-5; D gene ambiguous. The CDR3 covers 13 residues. V dropped 4 bases and J dropped 5 bases, with 12 bases sitting between them. Germline assignment: CDR1 SGHRS and CDR2 YFSETQ.

CDR3 nucleotide sequence: TGTGCCAGCAGGTCTTTACCGGAAGGGGTTTACGAGCAGTACTTC. This translates into CASRSLPEGVYEQYF. The chain has TRBV6-5 and TRBJ2-7; D is possibly TRBD1 (5 bases). Trimming pared 6 bases from V and 4 bases from J, leaving 19 bases between. Germline CDR1 is MNHEY and CDR2 is SVGAGI. CDR3 length: 15 amino acids.

This chain connects TRBV3-1 (or the pseudogene TRBV3-2) to TRBJ1-1, with a tentative D call TRBD1 (5 bases). CDR1 and CDR2 from the germline V gene are LGHDT and YNNKEL (reference sequence). The CDR3 spans 17 residues. Trimming took off 0 bases at V and 6 bases at J, with 20 bases between the two ends. The CDR3 nucleotides read TGTGCCAGCAGCCAAGAAGCCCAGACAGTTCTCTACCCTGAAGCTTTCTTT. The encoded protein is CASSQEAQTVLYPEAFF.